This TCR beta chain stems from a study of blood T cell repertoires in COVID-19. The V gene end was trimmed by 3 bases and the J gene end by 5 bases; junction bases not matched to a gene: 6. Germline assignment: CDR1 MGHDK and CDR2 SYGVNS. This CDR3 spans 16 amino acids. TCRdb's copy holds only in-frame clones and misses some; the assay was immunoSEQ multiplex PCR. The sample records approximately 250,000 clones, 75% to 85% being singletons. The sequence came from a woman aged 45-59 years with acute or convalescent COVID-19. The sample comprised peripheral blood. This sequence joins TRBV25-1 and TRBJ2-1; 11 nucleotides agree with TRBD2. The CDR3 DNA reads TGTGCCAGCAGTGAGGCCACTAGCGGGAGAGACAATGAGCAGTTCTTC. Translated: CASSEATSGRDNEQFF.